The clone carrying this T cell receptor beta chain appeared a few times. The antigen is unknown. The data are from a study of memory CD4+ T cells and cytomegalovirus serostatus. Study conclusions and caveats: CD4+ memory repertoires contained about two fifths of the 164 reported CMV TCRbeta sequences.

The method was immunoSEQ multiplex PCR; TCRdb's version includes in-frame clones alone and lacks a portion of them. Among about 59,000 clones listed, about three quarters were seen once. The sort gate was single viable CD3+CD4+CD8-CD45RO+ cells for memory CD4+ T cells. CDR3 length equals 14 residues. Germline CDR1 reads MDHEN; CDR2 reads SYDVKM. V lost 3 bases to trimming and J lost 2 bases, with 8 bases between them. The TCR comes from an adult in good health and CMV-seronegative. Sequencing was done on a sample of memory CD4+ T cells from blood. V usage is TRBV28 and J usage is TRBJ1-5; perhaps TRBD1 as D (5 bases). The CDR3 loop is CASSLSTGNQPQHF. CDR3 nucleotide sequence: TGTGCCAGCAGTTTGTCGACAGGCAATCAGCCCCAGCATTTT. The variable domain in full, with the rest retrieved from reference TRBV28 and TRBJ1-5, is DVKVTQSSRYLVKRTGEKVFLECVQDMDHENMFWYRQDPGLGLRLIYFSYDVKMKEKGDIPEGYSVSREKKERFSLILESASTNQTSMYLCASSLSTGNQPQHFGDGTRLSIL.